This T cell receptor beta chain was recorded in a study of cytomegalovirus exposure and HLA in healthy donors. This CDR3 contains 16 residues. Germline trimming cut 3 bases from V and 3 bases from J; bases unmatched to any gene: 9. From germline, CDR1 is MDHEN and CDR2 SYDVKM. The PCR employed 60 Vbeta primers together with 13 Jbeta primers. Authors' methods: Tens of millions of unique TCR beta chains, some 9.9 million of them shared, were counted by a later analysis. Sequenced by immunoSEQ multiplex PCR; TCRdb stores in-frame clones only, minus some. V, J and clone size derive from that table, while D and trimming were established from the DNA sequence. The sample has roughly 120,000 clones. Study findings and constraints: HLA alleles showed associations with some 17,000 TCR beta sequences in a later analysis, at a 0.05 false discovery rate.

As concerns this clone: The target antigen is unknown.

The sequence was obtained from a young man in good health and CMV-seronegative. J is TRBJ2-3 and V is TRBV28; 7 nucleotides line up with TRBD2. Sequencing was carried out using PBMCs. CDR3 sequence reads: CASSFIGGGLTDTQYF. Written as DNA, the CDR3 is TGTGCCAGCAGTTTTATTGGGGGAGGGCTGACAGATACGCAGTATTTT.